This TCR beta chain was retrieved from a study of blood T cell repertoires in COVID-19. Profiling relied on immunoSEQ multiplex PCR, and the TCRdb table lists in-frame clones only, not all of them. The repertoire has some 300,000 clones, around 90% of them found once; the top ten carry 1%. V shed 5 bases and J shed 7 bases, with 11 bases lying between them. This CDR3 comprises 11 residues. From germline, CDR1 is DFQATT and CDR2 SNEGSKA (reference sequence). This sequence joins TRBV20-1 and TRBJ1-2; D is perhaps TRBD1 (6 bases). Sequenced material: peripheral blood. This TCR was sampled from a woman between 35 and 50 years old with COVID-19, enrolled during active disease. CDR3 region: CSAQLQGGYTF. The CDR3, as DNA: TGCAGTGCTCAGTTACAGGGTGGCTACACCTTC.